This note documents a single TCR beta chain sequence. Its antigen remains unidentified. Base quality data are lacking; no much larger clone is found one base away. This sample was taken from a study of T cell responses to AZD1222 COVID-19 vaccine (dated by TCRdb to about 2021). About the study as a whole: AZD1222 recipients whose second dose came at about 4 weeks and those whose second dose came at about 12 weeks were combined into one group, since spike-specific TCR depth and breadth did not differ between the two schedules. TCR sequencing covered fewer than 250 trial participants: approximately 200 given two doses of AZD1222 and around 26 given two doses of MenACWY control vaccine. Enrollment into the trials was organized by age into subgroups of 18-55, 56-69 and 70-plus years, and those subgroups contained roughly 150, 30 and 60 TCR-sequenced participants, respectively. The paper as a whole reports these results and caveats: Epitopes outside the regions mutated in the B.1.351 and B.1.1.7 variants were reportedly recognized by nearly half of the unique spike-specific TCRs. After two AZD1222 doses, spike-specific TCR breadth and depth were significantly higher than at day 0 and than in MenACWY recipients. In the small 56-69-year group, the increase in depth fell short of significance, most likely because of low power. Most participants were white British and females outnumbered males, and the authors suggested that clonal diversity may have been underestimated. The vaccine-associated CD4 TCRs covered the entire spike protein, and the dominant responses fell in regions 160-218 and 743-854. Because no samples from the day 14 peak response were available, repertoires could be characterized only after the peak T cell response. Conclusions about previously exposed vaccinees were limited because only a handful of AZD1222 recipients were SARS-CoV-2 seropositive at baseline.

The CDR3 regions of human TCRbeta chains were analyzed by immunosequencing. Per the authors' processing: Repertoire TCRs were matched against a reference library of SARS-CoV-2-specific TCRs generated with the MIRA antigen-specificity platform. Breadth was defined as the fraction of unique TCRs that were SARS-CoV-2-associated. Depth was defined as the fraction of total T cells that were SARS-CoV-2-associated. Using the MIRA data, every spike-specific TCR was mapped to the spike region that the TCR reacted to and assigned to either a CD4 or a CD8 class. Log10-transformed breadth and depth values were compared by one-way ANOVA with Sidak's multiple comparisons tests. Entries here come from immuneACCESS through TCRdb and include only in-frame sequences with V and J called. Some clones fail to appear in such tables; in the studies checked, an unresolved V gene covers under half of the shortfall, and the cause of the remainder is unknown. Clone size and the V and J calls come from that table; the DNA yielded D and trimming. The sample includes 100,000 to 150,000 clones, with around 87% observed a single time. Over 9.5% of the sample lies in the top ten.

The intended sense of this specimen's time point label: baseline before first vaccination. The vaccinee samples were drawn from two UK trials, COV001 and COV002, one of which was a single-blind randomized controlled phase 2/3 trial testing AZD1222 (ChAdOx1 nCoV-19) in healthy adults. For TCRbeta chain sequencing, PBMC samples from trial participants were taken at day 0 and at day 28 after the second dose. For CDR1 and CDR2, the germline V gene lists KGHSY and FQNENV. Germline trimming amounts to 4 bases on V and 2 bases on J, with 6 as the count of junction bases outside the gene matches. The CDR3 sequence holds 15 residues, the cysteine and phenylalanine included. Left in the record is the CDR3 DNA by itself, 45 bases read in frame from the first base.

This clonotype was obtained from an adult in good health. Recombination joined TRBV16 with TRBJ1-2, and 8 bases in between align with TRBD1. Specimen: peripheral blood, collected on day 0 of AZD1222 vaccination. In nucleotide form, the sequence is TGTGCCAGCAGCCCGGGGACAGGCCAGAACTATGGCTACACCTTC. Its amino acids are CASSPGTGQNYGYTF. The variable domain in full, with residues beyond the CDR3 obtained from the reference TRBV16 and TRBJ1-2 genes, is GEEVAQTPKHLVRGEGQKAKLYCAPIKGHSYVFWYQQVLKNEFKFLISFQNENVFDETGMPKERFSAKCLPNSPCSLEIQATKLEDSAVYFCASSPGTGQNYGYTFGSGTRLTVV.